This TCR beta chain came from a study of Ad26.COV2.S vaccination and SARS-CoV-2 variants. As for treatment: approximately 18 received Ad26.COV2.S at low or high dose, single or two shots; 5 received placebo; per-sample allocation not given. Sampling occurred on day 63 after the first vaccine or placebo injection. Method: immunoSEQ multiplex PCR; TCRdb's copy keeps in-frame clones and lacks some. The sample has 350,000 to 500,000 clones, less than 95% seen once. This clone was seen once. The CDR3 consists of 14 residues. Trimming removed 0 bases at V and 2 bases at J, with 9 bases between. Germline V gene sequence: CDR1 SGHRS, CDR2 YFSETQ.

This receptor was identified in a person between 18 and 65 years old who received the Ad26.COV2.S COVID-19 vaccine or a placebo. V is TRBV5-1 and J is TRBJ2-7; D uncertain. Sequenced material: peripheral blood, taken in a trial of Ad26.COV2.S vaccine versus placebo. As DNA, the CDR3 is TGCGCCAGCAGCTTGGTCGACGCAACCTACGAGCAGTACTTC. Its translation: CASSLVDATYEQYF.